The clone carrying this TCR beta chain was recorded once. Its cognate antigen is unknown. The CDR3 is 18 residues long. The data originate from a study of T cell responses to AZD1222 COVID-19 vaccine. The method was immunoSEQ multiplex PCR; TCRdb's version includes in-frame clones alone and lacks a portion of them. Of 100,000 to 150,000 clones listed, around 91% were seen once; the top ten hold more than 2.5%. Study observations and caveats: Unmutated variant regions are reportedly the target of nearly half of TCRs that are spike-specific.

The receptor's source is an adult in good health. The input for sequencing was peripheral blood, taken on day 0 of AZD1222 vaccination. V usage is TRBV21-1 and J usage is TRBJ1-5. TRBV21-1 counts as a pseudogene. The CDR3 is CASSRRARCRIGNQPQHF. The CDR3 bases are TGTGCCAGCAGCCGCCGGGCACGGTGTAGGATTGGCAATCAGCCCCAGCATTTT.